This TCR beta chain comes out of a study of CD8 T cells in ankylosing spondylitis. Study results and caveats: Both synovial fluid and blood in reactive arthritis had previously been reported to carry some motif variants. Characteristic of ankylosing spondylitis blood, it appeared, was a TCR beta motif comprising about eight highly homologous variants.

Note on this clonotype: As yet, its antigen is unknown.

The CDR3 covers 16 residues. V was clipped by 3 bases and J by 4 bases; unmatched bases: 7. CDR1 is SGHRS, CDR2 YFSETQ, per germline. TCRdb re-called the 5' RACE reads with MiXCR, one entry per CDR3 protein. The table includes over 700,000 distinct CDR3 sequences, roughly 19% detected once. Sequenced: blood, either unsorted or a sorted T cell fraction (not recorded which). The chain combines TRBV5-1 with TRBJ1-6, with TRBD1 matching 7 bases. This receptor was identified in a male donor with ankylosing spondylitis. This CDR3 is CASSSTGTDYNSPLHF. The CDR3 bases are TGCGCCAGCAGCTCAACTGGGACAGATTATAATTCACCCCTCCACTTT.